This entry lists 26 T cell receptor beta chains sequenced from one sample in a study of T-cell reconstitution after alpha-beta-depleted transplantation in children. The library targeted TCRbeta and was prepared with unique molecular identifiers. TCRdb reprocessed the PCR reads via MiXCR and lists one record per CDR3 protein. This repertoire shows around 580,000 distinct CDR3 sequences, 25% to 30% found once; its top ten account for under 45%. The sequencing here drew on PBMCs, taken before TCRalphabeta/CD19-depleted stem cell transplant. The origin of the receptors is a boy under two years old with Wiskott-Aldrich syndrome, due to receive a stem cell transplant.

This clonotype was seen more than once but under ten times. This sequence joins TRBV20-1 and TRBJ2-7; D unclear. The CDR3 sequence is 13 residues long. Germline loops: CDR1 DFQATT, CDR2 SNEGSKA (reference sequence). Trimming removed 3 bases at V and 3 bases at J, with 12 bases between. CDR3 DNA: TGCAGTGCTAGTACCGGCGGCGACTACGAGCAGTACTTC. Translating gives CSASTGGDYEQYF.

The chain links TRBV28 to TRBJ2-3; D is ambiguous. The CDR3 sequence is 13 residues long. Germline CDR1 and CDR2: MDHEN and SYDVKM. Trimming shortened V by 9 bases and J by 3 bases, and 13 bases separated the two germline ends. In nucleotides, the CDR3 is TGTGCCAGTGGAGCTGGAGAGACAGATACGCAGTATTTT. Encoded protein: CASGAGETDTQYF.

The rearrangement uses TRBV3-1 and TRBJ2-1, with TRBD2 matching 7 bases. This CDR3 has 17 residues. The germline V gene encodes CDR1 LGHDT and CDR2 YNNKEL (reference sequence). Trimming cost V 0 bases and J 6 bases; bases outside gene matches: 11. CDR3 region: CASSQEVRKIAGNEQFF. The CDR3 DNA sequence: TGTGCCAGCAGCCAAGAGGTCCGTAAGATAGCGGGCAATGAGCAGTTCTTC.

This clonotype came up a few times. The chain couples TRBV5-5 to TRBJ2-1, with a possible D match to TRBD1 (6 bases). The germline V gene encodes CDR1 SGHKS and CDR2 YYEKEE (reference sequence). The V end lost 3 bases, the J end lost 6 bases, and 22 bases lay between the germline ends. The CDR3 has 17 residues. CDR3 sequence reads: CASSWGPGIPRGNEQFF. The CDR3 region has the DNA TGTGCCAGCAGCTGGGGCCCCGGGATTCCCAGGGGCAATGAGCAGTTCTTC.

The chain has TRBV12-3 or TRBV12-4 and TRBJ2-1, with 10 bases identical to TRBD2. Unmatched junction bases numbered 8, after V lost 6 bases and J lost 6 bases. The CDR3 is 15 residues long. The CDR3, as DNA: TGTGCCAGCAGCCCGGGACTAGCGACTTCCAATGAGCAGTTCTTC. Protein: CASSPGLATSNEQFF.

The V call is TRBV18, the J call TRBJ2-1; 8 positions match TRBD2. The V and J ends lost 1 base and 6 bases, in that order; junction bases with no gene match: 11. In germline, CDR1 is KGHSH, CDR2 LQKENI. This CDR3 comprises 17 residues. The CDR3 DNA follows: TGTGCCAGCTCACCACTCCCGGGACTAGGGGTGTTCAATGAGCAGTTCTTC. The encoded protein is CASSPLPGLGVFNEQFF.

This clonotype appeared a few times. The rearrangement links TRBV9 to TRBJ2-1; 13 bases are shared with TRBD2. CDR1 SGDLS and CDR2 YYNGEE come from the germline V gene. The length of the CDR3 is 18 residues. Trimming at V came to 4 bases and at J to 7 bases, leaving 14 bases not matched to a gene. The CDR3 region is CASSPTLPTSGRVNEQFF. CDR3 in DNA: TGTGCCAGCAGCCCTACACTCCCAACTAGCGGGAGGGTGAATGAGCAGTTCTTC.

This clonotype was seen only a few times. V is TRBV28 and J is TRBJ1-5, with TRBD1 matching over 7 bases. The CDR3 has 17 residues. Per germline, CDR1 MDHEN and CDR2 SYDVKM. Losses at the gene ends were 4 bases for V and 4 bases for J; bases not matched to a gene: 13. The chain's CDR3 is CASSSAEGAWGNQPQHF. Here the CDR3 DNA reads TGTGCCAGCAGTTCAGCAGAGGGGGCTTGGGGTAATCAGCCCCAGCATTTT.

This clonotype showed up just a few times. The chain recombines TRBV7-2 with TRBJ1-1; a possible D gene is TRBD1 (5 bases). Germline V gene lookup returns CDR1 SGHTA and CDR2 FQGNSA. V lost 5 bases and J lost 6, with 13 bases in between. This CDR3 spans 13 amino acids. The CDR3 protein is CASSPRGKAEAFF. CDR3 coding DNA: TGTGCCAGCAGCCCGCGGGGGAAGGCTGAAGCTTTCTTT.

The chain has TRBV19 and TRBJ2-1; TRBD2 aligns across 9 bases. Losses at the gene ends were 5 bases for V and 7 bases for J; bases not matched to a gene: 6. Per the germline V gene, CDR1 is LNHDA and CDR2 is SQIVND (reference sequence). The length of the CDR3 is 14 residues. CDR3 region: CASSFRGRGNEQFF. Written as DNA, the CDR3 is TGTGCCAGTAGTTTCCGCGGGAGGGGTAATGAGCAGTTCTTC.

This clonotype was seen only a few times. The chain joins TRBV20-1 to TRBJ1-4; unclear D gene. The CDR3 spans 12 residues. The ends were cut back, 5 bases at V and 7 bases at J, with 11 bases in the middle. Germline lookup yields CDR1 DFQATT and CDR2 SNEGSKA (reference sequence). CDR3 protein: CSARKEGEKLFF. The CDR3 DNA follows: TGCAGTGCTCGGAAAGAGGGTGAAAAACTGTTTTTT.

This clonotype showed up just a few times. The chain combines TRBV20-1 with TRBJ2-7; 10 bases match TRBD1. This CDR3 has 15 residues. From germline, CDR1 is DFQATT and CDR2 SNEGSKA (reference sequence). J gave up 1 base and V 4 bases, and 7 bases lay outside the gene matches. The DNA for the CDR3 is TGCAGTGCTACCAAAATGGACAGGGGGTCCTACGAGCAGTACTTC. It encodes CSATKMDRGSYEQYF.

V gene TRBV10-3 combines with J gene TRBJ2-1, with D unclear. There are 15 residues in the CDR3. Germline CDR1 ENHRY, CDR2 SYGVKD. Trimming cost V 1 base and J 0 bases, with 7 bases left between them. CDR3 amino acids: CAISELITSYNEQFF. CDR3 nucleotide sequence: TGTGCCATCAGTGAGTTGATCACCTCCTACAATGAGCAGTTCTTC.

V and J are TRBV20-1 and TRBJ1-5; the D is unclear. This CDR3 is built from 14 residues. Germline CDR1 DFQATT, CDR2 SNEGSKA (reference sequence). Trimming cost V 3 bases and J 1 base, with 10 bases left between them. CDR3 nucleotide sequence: TGCAGTGCTAGGGCGGGGAGAAGCAATCAGCCCCAGCATTTT. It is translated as CSARAGRSNQPQHF.

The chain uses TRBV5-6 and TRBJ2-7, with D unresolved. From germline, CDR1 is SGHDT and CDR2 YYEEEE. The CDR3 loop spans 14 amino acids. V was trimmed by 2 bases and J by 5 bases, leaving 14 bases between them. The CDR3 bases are TGTGCCAGCAGCTTCGCCGCCTGGGCCCACGAGCAGTACTTC. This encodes CASSFAAWAHEQYF.

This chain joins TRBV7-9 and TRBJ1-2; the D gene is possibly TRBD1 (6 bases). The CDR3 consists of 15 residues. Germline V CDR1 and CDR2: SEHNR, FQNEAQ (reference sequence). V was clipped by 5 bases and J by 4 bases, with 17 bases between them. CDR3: CASSPQQGSTYGYTF. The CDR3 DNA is TGTGCCAGCAGCCCTCAACAGGGTTCGACCTATGGCTACACCTTC.

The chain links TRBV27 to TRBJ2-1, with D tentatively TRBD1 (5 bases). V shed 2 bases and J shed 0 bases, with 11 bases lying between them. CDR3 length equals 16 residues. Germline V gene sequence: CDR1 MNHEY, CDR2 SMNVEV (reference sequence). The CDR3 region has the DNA TGTGCCAGCAGTTTAATAGGGGATACCTCCTACAATGAGCAGTTCTTC. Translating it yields CASSLIGDTSYNEQFF.

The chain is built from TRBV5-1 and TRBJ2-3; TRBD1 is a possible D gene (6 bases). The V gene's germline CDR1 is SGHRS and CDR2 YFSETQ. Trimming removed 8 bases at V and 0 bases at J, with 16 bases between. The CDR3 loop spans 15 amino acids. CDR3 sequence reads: CASAFRGISTDTQYF. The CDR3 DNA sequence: TGCGCCAGTGCATTTAGGGGGATTAGCACAGATACGCAGTATTTT. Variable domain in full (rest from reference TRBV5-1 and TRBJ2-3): KAGVTQTPRYLIKTRGQQVTLSCSPISGHRSVSWYQQTPGQGLQFLFEYFSETQRNKGNFPGRFSGRQFSNSRSEMNVSTLELGDSALYLCASAFRGISTDTQYFGPGTRLTVL.

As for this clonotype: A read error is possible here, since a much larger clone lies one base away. The CDR3 region has the DNA TGTGCCAGCAGCCGACAGGGGGCCGGGGAGATGTTTTTT. Encoded protein: CASSRQGAGEMFF. The rearrangement joins TRBV3-1 to TRBJ2-2, with TRBD1 matching 10 bases. Germline assignment: CDR1 LGHDT and CDR2 YNNKEL (reference sequence). The CDR3 covers 13 residues.

The CDR3 is CASSYRDPATNEQFF. The CDR3 nucleotides are TGCGCCAGCAGCTACCGGGATCCGGCCACCAATGAGCAGTTCTTC. The chain recombines TRBV5-1 with TRBJ2-1, with D maybe TRBD2 (5 bases). In germline, CDR1 is SGHRS, CDR2 YFSETQ. Between the trimmed V and J ends, which lost 3 bases and 6 bases, there was a span of 16 bases. The CDR3 sequence is 15 residues long.

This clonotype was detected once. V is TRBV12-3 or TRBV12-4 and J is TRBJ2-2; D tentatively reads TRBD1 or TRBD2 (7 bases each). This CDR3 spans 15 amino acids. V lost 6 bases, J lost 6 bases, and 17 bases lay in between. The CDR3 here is CASRGGGATPGELFF. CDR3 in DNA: TGTGCCAGCAGGGGAGGGGGCGCGACCCCCGGGGAGCTGTTTTTT.

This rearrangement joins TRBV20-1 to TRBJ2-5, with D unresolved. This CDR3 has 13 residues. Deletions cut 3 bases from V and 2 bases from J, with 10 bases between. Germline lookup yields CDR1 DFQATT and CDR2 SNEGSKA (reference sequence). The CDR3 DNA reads TGCAGTGCTAGTGTCACATTTCAAGAGACCCAGTACTTC. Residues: CSASVTFQETQYF.

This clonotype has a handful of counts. CDR3 sequence (DNA): TGCGCCAGCAGCTTGACGAGGGGGGCAGGCTACAATGAGCAGTTCTTC. Encoded protein: CASSLTRGAGYNEQFF. The rearrangement links TRBV5-1 to TRBJ2-1; D tentatively reads TRBD1 or TRBD2 (6 bases each). The CDR3 totals 16 residues. V was clipped by 1 base and J by 3 bases, with 14 bases between them. In germline, CDR1 is SGHRS, CDR2 YFSETQ.

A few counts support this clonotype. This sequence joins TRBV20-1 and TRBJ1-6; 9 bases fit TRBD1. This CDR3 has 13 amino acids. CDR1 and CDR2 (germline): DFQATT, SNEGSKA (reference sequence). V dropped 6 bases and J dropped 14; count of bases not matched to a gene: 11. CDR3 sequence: CSAEDRGRLTLHF. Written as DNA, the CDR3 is TGCAGTGCGGAGGACAGGGGCCGCTTGACCCTCCACTTT.

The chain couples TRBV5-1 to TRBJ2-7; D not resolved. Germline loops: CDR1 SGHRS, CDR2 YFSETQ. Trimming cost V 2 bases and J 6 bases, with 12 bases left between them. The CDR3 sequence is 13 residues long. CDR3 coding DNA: TGCGCCAGCAGCTTTCGTTATCCCGGCGAGCAGTACTTC. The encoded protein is CASSFRYPGEQYF. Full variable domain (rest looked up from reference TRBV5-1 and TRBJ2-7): KAGVTQTPRYLIKTRGQQVTLSCSPISGHRSVSWYQQTPGQGLQFLFEYFSETQRNKGNFPGRFSGRQFSNSRSEMNVSTLELGDSALYLCASSFRYPGEQYFGPGTRLTVT.

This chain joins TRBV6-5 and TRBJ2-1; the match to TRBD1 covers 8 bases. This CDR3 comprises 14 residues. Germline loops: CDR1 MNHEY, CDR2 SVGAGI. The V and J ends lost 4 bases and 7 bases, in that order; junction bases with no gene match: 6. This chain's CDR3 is CASSLDRVGNEQFF. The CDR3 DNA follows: TGTGCCAGCAGTTTGGACAGGGTGGGTAATGAGCAGTTCTTC.